This T cell receptor (beta chain) was recovered during a study of a mutant IDH1 vaccine in newly diagnosed glioma. Overall study: All eight of the vaccinations patients received fell in weeks 1, 3, 5, 7, 11, 15, 19 and 23. Prior therapy was radiotherapy, temozolomide, or both; most received both.

Time point here: week 5, during vaccination. Each vaccine dose was 300 ug of mutant IDH1 20-mer peptide, with topical imiquimod. Measured with immunoSEQ multiplex PCR; TCRdb has only the in-frame clones, and not every one. This sample has tens of thousands of clones, with approximately 83% found just once. In the case of this clone: The target antigen is unknown.

The CDR3 runs 15 residues. Trimming shortened V by 0 bases and J by 9 bases, and 15 bases separated the two germline ends. Germline CDR1 reads MNHEY; CDR2 reads SVGAGI. The V call is TRBV6-5, the J call TRBJ2-1; D unresolved. This receptor was identified in a man in his forties with glioma. Here the sequenced sample was PBMCs, taken from a glioma patient whose treatment included an IDH1 peptide vaccine. CDR3 protein: CASSYSTAITGEQFF. The CDR3 bases are TGTGCCAGCAGTTACTCGACGGCAATCACGGGTGAGCAGTTCTTC.